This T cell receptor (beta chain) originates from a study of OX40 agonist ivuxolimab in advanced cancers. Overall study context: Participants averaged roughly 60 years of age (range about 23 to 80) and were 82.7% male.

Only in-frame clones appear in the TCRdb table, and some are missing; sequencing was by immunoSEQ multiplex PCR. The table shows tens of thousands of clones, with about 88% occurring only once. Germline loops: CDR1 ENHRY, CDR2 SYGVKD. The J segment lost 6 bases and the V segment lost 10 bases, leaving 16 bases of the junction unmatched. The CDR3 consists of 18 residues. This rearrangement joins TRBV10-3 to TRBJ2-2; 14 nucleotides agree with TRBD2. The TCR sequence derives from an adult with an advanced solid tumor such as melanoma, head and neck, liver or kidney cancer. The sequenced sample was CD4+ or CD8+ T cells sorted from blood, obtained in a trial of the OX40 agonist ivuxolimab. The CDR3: CATFPGWTSGGHAGELFF. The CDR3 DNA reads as TGTGCCACCTTCCCAGGGTGGACTAGCGGGGGGCACGCCGGGGAGCTGTTTTTT.